This TCR beta chain derives from a study of shared clonotypes between healthy human individuals. Study-wide context: The study used three CD4 naive, three CD4 memory, two CD8 naive and one CD8 memory plate per donor.

Data came from immunoSEQ multiplex PCR; TCRdb stores just in-frame clones and leaves some out. The data hold roughly 1 million clones, with around three quarters observed a single time. Adults of Caucasian background living in Nashville, Tennessee made up all donors. The CDR3 is 15 amino acids. The ends were cut back, 2 bases at V and 9 bases at J, with 16 bases in the middle. Germline CDR1 is KGHSH and CDR2 is LQKENI. The TCR originated in a man between 18 and 35 years old in good health. Some clones in this sample may be carry-over from other donors' samples. The rearrangement links TRBV18 to TRBJ2-2; the D call may be TRBD1 or TRBD2 (6 bases each). Sequenced input: memory CD4+ T cells from PBMCs. Subset denoted: CD45RA-negative fraction. CDR3 protein: CASSPIQGGDRELFF. The CDR3 DNA reads as TGTGCCAGCTCACCAATTCAAGGAGGGGACAGGGAGCTGTTTTTT.